The next 13 T cell receptor beta chains were all read from a single sample in a study of shared clonotypes between healthy human individuals. Naivety among CD8 cells was defined by CD45RO negativity and positive CCR7 selection, thereby excluding terminally differentiated effector memory CD45RA+ cells. Assay used: immunoSEQ multiplex PCR; TCRdb lists only in-frame clones, some missing. The sample yields 1.5 million to 2.5 million clones, about 95% seen once. Specimen: naive CD8+ T cells sorted from blood. The receptors come from a man aged 18 to 29 in good health.

The chain recombines TRBV4-1 with TRBJ1-4; perhaps TRBD1 as D (5 bases). From germline, CDR1 is MGHRA and CDR2 YSYEKL. The germline V and J ends were trimmed by 0 bases and 8 bases, with 13 bases remaining between them. The CDR3 runs to 15 residues. The CDR3 loop is CASSQEVGLIEKLFF. The CDR3 coding sequence is TGCGCCAGCAGCCAAGAAGTGGGACTGATAGAAAAACTGTTTTTT.

This clone has just one count. The rearrangement uses TRBV30 and TRBJ2-7; D is unclear. V was clipped by 4 bases and J by 1 base, with 11 bases between them. The CDR3 spans 13 residues. The germline CDR1 and CDR2 sequences are GTSNPN and SVGIG (reference sequence). DNA of the CDR3: TGTGCCTGGACCGGAGCGTCATCCTACGAGCAGTACTTC. Translated, it gives CAWTGASSYEQYF.

About this clone: The same CDR3 can be traced to other DNA sequences in this sample. V usage is TRBV27 and J usage is TRBJ2-7; TRBD1 aligns across 11 bases. This CDR3 comprises 15 residues. Trimming took 4 bases from V and 2 from J; bases not matched to a gene: 4. Per the germline V gene, CDR1 is MNHEY and CDR2 is SMNVEV (reference sequence). The CDR3 region has the DNA TGTGCCAGCAGTTCCGGGACAGGGGGTGCCTACGAGCAGTACTTC. Its protein product is CASSSGTGGAYEQYF.

This clone was seen only once. The rearrangement joins TRBV9 to TRBJ2-3; 8 nucleotides align to TRBD2. Losses at the gene ends were 3 bases for V and 7 bases for J; bases not matched to a gene: 10. Germline CDR1 SGDLS, CDR2 YYNGEE. The CDR3 runs to 15 residues. CDR3 protein: CASSDSGTAVNTQYF. In DNA, the CDR3 is TGTGCCAGCAGCGATAGCGGGACCGCAGTGAATACGCAGTATTTT.

The gene calls are TRBV14 and TRBJ2-1; unclear D gene. The CDR3 has 16 residues. The V gene's germline CDR1 is SGHDN and CDR2 FVKESK. With 2 bases removed from V and 10 bases from J, the gap between germline ends came to 21 bases. The CDR3 spells CASSQRPYRSGVEQFF. CDR3 bases: TGTGCCAGCAGCCAACGTCCTTACCGATCCGGCGTGGAGCAGTTCTTC.

The V and J genes are TRBV6-1 and TRBJ1-6, with TRBD1 as a possible D gene (5 bases). This CDR3 has 14 amino acids. V gave up 4 bases and J gave up 10 bases, with 14 bases separating them. The germline V gene has CDR1 MNHNS and CDR2 SASEGT. Written as DNA, the CDR3 is TGTGCCAGCAGTGCGTCGCAGGGTTACTCACCCCTCCACTTT. Its translation: CASSASQGYSPLHF.

This clone is a singleton in its sample. The gene calls are TRBV6-5 and TRBJ2-1; TRBD2 is a possible D gene (7 bases). Germline V CDR1 and CDR2: MNHEY, SVGAGI. The CDR3 spans 13 residues. Deletions cut 5 bases from V and 7 bases from J, with 12 bases between. The CDR3 DNA reads as TGTGCCAGCAGTCCTGGGGGGGCGAATGAGCAGTTCTTC. Its protein is CASSPGGANEQFF.

The chain couples TRBV25-1 to TRBJ1-5, with D tentatively TRBD1 (6 bases). V shed 7 bases and J shed 1 base, with 8 bases lying between them. CDR3 length: 13 amino acids. CDR1 MGHDK and CDR2 SYGVNS come from the germline V gene. The CDR3 here is CASNTGSNQPQHF. Written as DNA, the CDR3 is TGTGCCAGCAATACAGGGAGCAATCAGCCCCAGCATTTT.

The chain is built from TRBV2 and TRBJ2-3; 10 bases are shared with TRBD2. The ends lost 4 bases at V and 3 bases at J; junction bases unmatched: 13. In germline, CDR1 is SNHLY, CDR2 FYNNEI. This CDR3 is 18 amino acids long. The CDR3 loop reads CASSGSSGRPEGTDTQYF. The CDR3 DNA sequence: TGTGCCAGCAGTGGAAGTAGCGGGAGGCCTGAGGGAACAGATACGCAGTATTTT.

The gene calls are TRBV15 and TRBJ2-1; no definite D call. The CDR3 covers 17 residues. The germline V and J ends were trimmed by 0 bases and 1 base, with 13 bases remaining between them. CDR1 LNHNV and CDR2 YYDKDF come from the germline V gene (reference sequence). CDR3 protein: CATSREAALTSYNEQFF. CDR3 DNA sequence: TGTGCCACCAGCAGAGAGGCAGCCCTCACGTCCTACAATGAGCAGTTCTTC.

J is TRBJ1-5 and V is TRBV27; D is ambiguous. With 3 bases removed from V and 3 bases from J, the gap between germline ends came to 9 bases. CDR3 length equals 14 residues. From germline, CDR1 is MNHEY and CDR2 SMNVEV (reference sequence). CDR3 residues: CASSLWGPNQPQHF. The CDR3 region has the DNA TGTGCCAGCAGTTTGTGGGGTCCCAATCAGCCCCAGCATTTT.

V gene TRBV4-1 combines with J gene TRBJ2-1, with D tentatively TRBD1 (6 bases). The CDR3 sequence is 16 residues long. CDR1 is MGHRA, CDR2 YSYEKL, per germline. Trimming removed 5 bases at V and 6 bases at J, with 20 bases between. CDR3 sequence reads: CASSEALGAEGNEQFF. CDR3 DNA sequence: TGCGCCAGCAGCGAGGCCTTGGGGGCTGAGGGCAATGAGCAGTTCTTC.

The CDR3 here is CASSLPGGETQYF. DNA for the CDR3: TGCGCCAGCAGCCTCCCGGGAGGAGAGACCCAGTACTTC. This chain uses TRBV4-1 with TRBJ2-5, with 7 nucleotides matching TRBD2. The ends lost 4 bases at V and 4 bases at J; junction bases unmatched: 3. The V gene's germline CDR1 is MGHRA and CDR2 YSYEKL. The CDR3 consists of 13 residues.